The 29 T cell receptor beta chains listed next were all sequenced from one sample in a study of monozygotic twins with inflammatory bowel disease. TCRdb reprocessed the 5' RACE reads and keeps a single row for each CDR3 protein, giving no DNA. This table holds around 140,000 distinct CDR3 sequences. The sequenced sample consisted of blood. Receptor source: a human donor with ulcerative colitis or Crohn's disease, or a healthy co-twin of an affected twin (not recorded which).

V gene TRBV20-1 combines with J gene TRBJ2-5; the D call from TCRdb, TRBD1, cannot be confirmed without DNA. The V gene's germline CDR1 is DFQATT and CDR2 SNEGSKA (reference sequence). The CDR3 is 15 residues long. The CDR3: CSAGWDGRYQETQYF.

The J gene is TRBJ2-2, the V gene TRBV5-6; TCRdb's D call, TRBD1, is unchecked because there is no DNA. CDR1 is SGHDT and CDR2 is YYEEEE in the germline V gene. The CDR3 contains 16 residues. Here the CDR3 reads CASSIPGQGRPGELFF.

The chain has TRBV7-9 and TRBJ2-7. Per germline, CDR1 SEHNR and CDR2 FQNEAQ (reference sequence). CDR3 length equals 12 residues. This CDR3 reads CASSSRFYEQYF. The full variable domain, in which reference TRBV7-9 and TRBJ2-7 provide the parts outside the CDR3, is DTGVSQNPRHKITKRGQNVTFRCDPISEHNRLYWYRQTLGQGPEFLTYFQNEAQLEKSRLLSDRFSAERPKGSFSTLEIQRTEQGDSAMYLCASSSRFYEQYFGPGTRLTVT.

This chain uses TRBV5-1 with TRBJ1-2; checking the TCRdb D call of TRBD1 is not possible without DNA. The V gene's germline CDR1 is SGHRS and CDR2 YFSETQ. The CDR3 is 15 residues long. CDR3: CASSLGPGEDYGYTF. The entire variable domain, with the rest obtained from reference TRBV5-1 and TRBJ1-2, is as follows: KAGVTQTPRYLIKTRGQQVTLSCSPISGHRSVSWYQQTPGQGLQFLFEYFSETQRNKGNFPGRFSGRQFSNSRSEMNVSTLELGDSALYLCASSLGPGEDYGYTFGSGTRLTVV.

V gene TRBV10-3 combines with J gene TRBJ2-7; checking the TCRdb D call of TRBD2 is not possible without DNA. The CDR3 extends over 13 amino acids. Germline CDR1 and CDR2: ENHRY and SYGVKD. Here the CDR3 reads CATTLAGHYEQYF.

The chain carries TRBV6-2 or TRBV6-3 and TRBJ2-1. The germline gives CDR1 MNHEY, CDR2 SVGEGT. The CDR3 has 14 amino acids. The CDR3 sequence: CASRYRSSYNEQFF.

This sequence joins TRBV7-9 and TRBJ2-7; TCRdb designates TRBD1, a call that cannot be tested without DNA. Germline CDR1 reads SEHNR; CDR2 reads FQNEAQ (reference sequence). The CDR3 is made up of 14 amino acids. This CDR3 is CASSLSGGVGEQYF.

This rearrangement joins TRBV12-3 or TRBV12-4 to TRBJ1-2. The CDR3 consists of 13 residues. This CDR3 reads CASSNTTNYGYTF.

The chain couples TRBV28 to TRBJ2-7; TCRdb gives TRBD2 as the D gene, but with no DNA this cannot be confirmed. The CDR3 is made up of 13 amino acids. From germline, CDR1 is MDHEN and CDR2 SYDVKM. The CDR3 reads CASKTSDTYEQYF.

The V call is TRBV7-2, the J call TRBJ2-7; checking the TCRdb D call of TRBD1 is not possible without DNA. The CDR3 length is 15 residues. The V gene's germline CDR1 is SGHTA and CDR2 FQGNSA. The CDR3 region is CASSYGTSRSYEQYF.

The chain recombines TRBV18 with TRBJ2-1; TCRdb reports TRBD1, a call that lacks DNA to check it against. CDR3 length: 15 amino acids. The germline V gene has CDR1 KGHSH and CDR2 LQKENI. The CDR3 sequence: CASSLLGQGHNEQFF.

This chain connects TRBV6-2 or TRBV6-3 to TRBJ1-6; TCRdb reports TRBD1, a call that lacks DNA to check it against. The germline V gene has CDR1 MNHEY and CDR2 SVGEGT. The CDR3 runs 20 residues. CDR3 protein: CASLASLNRGLSSYNSPLHF.

The chain is built from TRBV7-9 and TRBJ1-6. Germline V gene sequence: CDR1 SEHNR, CDR2 FQNEAQ (reference sequence). The CDR3 runs 13 residues. The CDR3 loop reads CASSFEPNSPLHF.

The chain employs TRBV7-8 and TRBJ2-3; TCRdb's D call of TRBD2 is untestable without DNA. In germline, CDR1 is SGHVS, CDR2 FQNEAQ. There are 16 residues in the CDR3. The CDR3 here is CASSLVVAGSLDTQYF. The whole variable domain, remainder taken from reference TRBV7-8 and TRBJ2-3, is GAGVSQSPRYKVAKRGQDVALRCDPISGHVSLFWYQQALGQGPEFLTYFQNEAQLDKSGLPSDRFFAERPEGSVSTLKIQRTQQEDSAVYLCASSLVVAGSLDTQYFGPGTRLTVL.

V is TRBV20-1 and J is TRBJ1-6. The CDR3 is 12 amino acids. Per the germline V gene, CDR1 is DFQATT and CDR2 is SNEGSKA (reference sequence). This CDR3 reads CSAREVSDPLHF.

The CDR3 here is CASSLRTGRGFLAGYNEQFF. The V and J genes are TRBV5-4 and TRBJ2-1; TCRdb's assignment of TRBD1 cannot be checked, as there is no DNA. From germline, CDR1 is SGHNT and CDR2 YYREEE (reference sequence). There are 20 residues in the CDR3.

This chain uses TRBV6-2 or TRBV6-3 with TRBJ1-2. From germline, CDR1 is MNHEY and CDR2 SVGEGT. The CDR3 is 15 amino acids. Here the CDR3 reads CASIKAAGRSGSYTF.

The chain is built from TRBV29-1 and TRBJ2-3; TCRdb gives TRBD1 as the D gene, but with no DNA this cannot be confirmed. Germline-derived CDR1 and CDR2 are SQVTM and ANQGSEA. The CDR3 has 13 residues. This chain's CDR3 is CSVPGQGRFAQYF.

The chain has TRBV11-2 and TRBJ2-7; TCRdb proposes TRBD2, but this gene call is untestable without DNA. The CDR3 contains 16 residues. CDR1 and CDR2 from the germline V gene are SGHAT and FQNNGV. This CDR3 reads CASSGTSGVSSYEQYF.

The chain carries TRBV9 and TRBJ1-1. The CDR3 covers 13 residues. The germline V gene has CDR1 SGDLS and CDR2 YYNGEE. The CDR3 loop reads CASSVAWRTEAFF.

The J gene is TRBJ2-3, the V gene TRBV6-5; TCRdb reports TRBD1, a call that lacks DNA to check it against. Germline assignment: CDR1 MNHEY and CDR2 SVGAGI. The CDR3 is 16 amino acids. This CDR3 is CASKRGERYITDTQYF.

The chain carries TRBV7-9 and TRBJ2-7; TCRdb's D call, TRBD1, is unchecked because there is no DNA. Germline CDR1 and CDR2: SEHNR and FQNEAQ (reference sequence). The CDR3 loop spans 16 amino acids. CDR3 region: CASSLVGGTDSYEQYF.

The CDR3 region is CASGLVLNSVNEQFF. J is TRBJ2-1 and V is TRBV12-5; the D call from TCRdb, TRBD2, cannot be confirmed without DNA. The CDR3 is made up of 15 amino acids. Germline V CDR1 and CDR2: LGHNT, FRNRAP.

The chain recombines TRBV12-5 with TRBJ2-1; TCRdb outputs TRBD2, but without DNA this stays unchecked. Germline loops: CDR1 LGHNT, CDR2 FRNRAP. The CDR3 totals 14 residues. CDR3 loop: CASALGLAGDEQFF.

This chain uses TRBV5-4 with TRBJ1-2; TCRdb returns TRBD1, unconfirmable since there is no DNA. This CDR3 has 17 amino acids. Germline V gene data show CDR1 as SGHNT and CDR2 as YYREEE (reference sequence). The CDR3 protein is CASSLDRGRGLSYGYTF.

The chain combines TRBV4-2 with TRBJ2-5; TCRdb selects TRBD1, and the lack of DNA leaves this call unchecked. The CDR3 consists of 15 residues. Per the germline V gene, CDR1 is LGHNA and CDR2 is YNFKEQ. CDR3 loop: CASSQPGVPQETQYF.

The chain recombines TRBV24-1 with TRBJ2-1. CDR1 and CDR2 from the germline V gene are KGHDR and SFDVKD. The CDR3 loop spans 14 amino acids. The CDR3 sequence: CATSQGSSYNEQFF.

The chain employs TRBV30 and TRBJ2-1; absent DNA, TCRdb's TRBD1 call cannot be checked. The CDR3 consists of 13 residues. Germline CDR1 and CDR2: GTSNPN and SVGIG (reference sequence). This chain's CDR3 is CAWIGTDYNEQFF.

V is TRBV7-2 and J is TRBJ1-2. The CDR3 is 14 amino acids. CDR1 is SGHTA and CDR2 is FQGNSA in the germline V gene. This chain's CDR3 is CASSFSELNYGYTF.